This T cell receptor (beta chain) is from a study of shared clonotypes between healthy human individuals. Naive-designated CD8 cells lacked CD45RO, were positively enriched for CCR7, and omitted terminally differentiated effector memory CD45RA+ cells. HIV-negative, healthy adults without recent acute infections or vaccinations were the donors. The data were produced by immunoSEQ multiplex PCR, yet TCRdb's version contains in-frame clones alone and is incomplete. The sample yields about 2.1 million clones, about 93% seen once. The TCR originated in a man in his late teens or twenties in good health. Some clones in this sample may be carry-over from other donors' samples. Sequenced sample: naive CD8+ T cells from PBMCs.

The CDR3 here is CASSVVGAYPSTDTQYF. CDR3 nucleotides: TGTGCCAGCAGCGTAGTAGGGGCATACCCTAGCACAGATACGCAGTATTTT. V and J are TRBV9 and TRBJ2-3; TRBD1 is a possible D gene (5 bases). There are 17 residues in the CDR3. CDR1 is SGDLS and CDR2 is YYNGEE in the germline V gene. With 0 bases removed from V and 0 bases from J, the gap between germline ends came to 14 bases.